The 17 T cell receptor beta chains below come from one sample, sequenced in a study of blood T cell repertoires in COVID-19. The data were produced by immunoSEQ multiplex PCR, yet TCRdb's version contains in-frame clones alone and is incomplete. Here the sample spans about 100,000 clones, roughly nine tenths being singletons. Input material: peripheral blood. These receptors were collected from a man aged 30-40 years in a cohort sampled during active COVID-19.

This clone was counted a single time. This chain joins TRBV5-1 and TRBJ2-3, with 7 positions matching TRBD1. CDR3 length: 18 amino acids. The V segment lost 2 bases and the J segment 3 bases; nucleotides outside the gene matches: 15. CDR1 is SGHRS and CDR2 is YFSETQ in the germline V gene. CDR3 sequence reads: CASSLAGQAAQSTDTQYF. The CDR3 coding sequence is TGCGCCAGCAGCTTAGCTGGACAGGCGGCCCAGAGTACAGATACGCAGTATTTT. Looking up the rest from reference TRBV5-1 and TRBJ2-3 gives the full variable domain: KAGVTQTPRYLIKTRGQQVTLSCSPISGHRSVSWYQQTPGQGLQFLFEYFSETQRNKGNFPGRFSGRQFSNSRSEMNVSTLELGDSALYLCASSLAGQAAQSTDTQYFGPGTRLTVL.

Comment on this clone: The junction shows a germline mismatch at one end, possibly a read error. The genes are TRBV7-9 and TRBJ2-1, with TRBD1 matching over 7 bases. The CDR3 spans 16 residues. The germline V gene encodes CDR1 SEHNR and CDR2 FQNEAQ (reference sequence). CDR3 nucleotide sequence: TGTGCCAGCAGCTTATGGGGGCGAGGGGGCTACGATGAGCAGTTCTTC. This encodes CASSLWGRGGYDEQFF.

The chain couples TRBV5-1 to TRBJ1-3; D is possibly TRBD1 (5 bases). CDR1 SGHRS and CDR2 YFSETQ come from the germline V gene. V lost 2 bases to trimming and J lost 2 bases, with 23 bases between them. The CDR3 is 19 residues long. CDR3 DNA: TGCGCCAGCAGCTTCCAGGGTTCTTCCTCGGGTATAGCTGGAAACACCATATATTTT. Translation: CASSFQGSSSGIAGNTIYF.

This chain connects TRBV12-3 or TRBV12-4 to TRBJ1-3; unclear D gene. This CDR3 has 11 residues. V lost 3 bases, J lost 6 bases, and 3 bases lay in between. The CDR3 sequence is CASSFSNTIYF. CDR3 bases: TGTGCCAGCAGTTTCTCAAACACCATATATTTT.

The V call is TRBV13, the J call TRBJ1-1, with no clear D. The CDR3 spans 14 residues. V lost 5 bases to trimming and J lost 5 bases, with 15 bases between them. Germline V gene sequence: CDR1 PRHDT, CDR2 FYEKMQ (reference sequence). The CDR3 sequence: CASSLKEGYTEAFF. CDR3 in DNA: TGTGCCAGCAGCCTAAAGGAGGGATATACTGAAGCTTTCTTT.

This chain uses TRBV4-3 with TRBJ1-1; no clear D gene. CDR1 LGHNA and CDR2 YSLEER come from the germline V gene. The CDR3 sequence is 14 residues long. The V and J ends lost 1 base and 6 bases respectively, with 12 bases between them. The CDR3 loop reads CASSQAGAGPEAFF. In DNA form, the CDR3 reads TGCGCCAGCAGCCAAGCCGGCGCAGGTCCTGAAGCTTTCTTT.

The gene calls are TRBV3-1 (or the pseudogene TRBV3-2) and TRBJ2-2; TRBD1 aligns across 10 bases. The CDR3 loop spans 16 amino acids. Germline assignment: CDR1 LGHDT and CDR2 YNNKEL (reference sequence). With V trimmed by 7 bases and J by 4 bases, 9 bases remained unmatched. Here the CDR3 reads CASTFGQGVRTGELFF. The CDR3 coding sequence is TGTGCCAGCACCTTCGGACAGGGGGTACGCACCGGGGAGCTGTTTTTT.

V usage is TRBV4-1 and J usage is TRBJ1-2; D unresolved. V was pared by 0 bases and J by 10 bases, with 15 bases between. CDR1 MGHRA and CDR2 YSYEKL come from the germline V gene. The CDR3 consists of 14 residues. CDR3 sequence (DNA): TGCGCCAGCAGCCAAGATTTTGGCAGAACAAACTACACCTTC. Translated, it gives CASSQDFGRTNYTF.

DNA for the CDR3: TGTGCCATCTTACAGAACTCTAACTATGGCTACACCTTC. Encoded protein: CAILQNSNYGYTF. The V call is TRBV2, the J call TRBJ1-2; D call uncertain. Looked up from germline, CDR1 is SNHLY and CDR2 is FYNNEI. The CDR3 contains 13 residues. The V gene lost 10 bases and the J gene lost 0 bases, with 12 bases spanning the gap.

V usage is TRBV4-2 and J usage is TRBJ1-2, with 10 bases that match TRBD1. Germline loops: CDR1 LGHNA, CDR2 YNFKEQ. The CDR3 runs to 16 residues. The trim removed 0 bases at V and 3 bases at J, leaving 4 bases unmatched. CDR3 DNA: TGTGCCAGCAGCCAAGATGGACAGGGGGTGGACTATGGCTACACCTTC. Encoded protein: CASSQDGQGVDYGYTF.

This chain connects TRBV19 to TRBJ2-2; TRBD2 matches 16 bases. V was pared by 6 bases and J by 4 bases, with 8 bases of the junction left unmatched. The CDR3 has 18 residues. CDR1 and CDR2 (germline): LNHDA, SQIVND (reference sequence). The CDR3 loop reads CASSPGLAGGLGTGELFF. In nucleotides, the CDR3 is TGTGCCAGTAGCCCGGGACTAGCGGGGGGGCTCGGCACCGGGGAGCTGTTTTTT.

The chain links TRBV6-2 or TRBV6-3 to TRBJ1-5; D is undetermined. The germline V and J ends were trimmed by 6 bases and 1 base, with 7 bases remaining between them. The CDR3 has 13 amino acids. CDR1 is MNHEY, CDR2 SVGEGT, per germline. The CDR3 region is CASSRESNQPQHF. Here the CDR3 DNA reads TGTGCCAGCAGCCGGGAGAGCAATCAGCCCCAGCATTTT.

This chain joins TRBV9 and TRBJ1-3, with 8 bases fitting TRBD1. CDR3 length: 15 amino acids. The ends lost 0 bases at V and 4 bases at J; junction bases unmatched: 3. Germline values: CDR1 SGDLS, CDR2 YYNGEE. Written as DNA, the CDR3 is TGTGCCAGCAGCGTAGAAGCAGGGGGCGGAAACACCATATATTTT. It codes for CASSVEAGGGNTIYF.

J is TRBJ2-3 and V is TRBV10-3; the match to TRBD1 covers 7 bases. CDR1 and CDR2 from the germline V gene are ENHRY and SYGVKD. This CDR3 is 15 amino acids long. The junction had 0 bases not matched to a gene; V was cut back by 0 bases and J by 0 bases. The CDR3 coding sequence is TGTGCCATCAGTGAGTCGACAGGGAGCACAGATACGCAGTATTTT. It yields the protein CAISESTGSTDTQYF.

This clone was observed a single time. The chain recombines TRBV3-1 (or the pseudogene TRBV3-2) with TRBJ2-5, with a possible D match to TRBD2 (7 bases). Trimming cost V 1 base and J 11 bases, with 14 bases left between them. CDR3 size: 13 residues. CDR1 and CDR2 (germline): LGHDT, YNNKEL (reference sequence). CDR3 protein: CASSQGGGRGQYF. CDR3 nucleotide sequence: TGTGCCAGCAGCCAAGGAGGGGGGAGGGGACAGTACTTC.

The V and J genes are TRBV10-3 and TRBJ2-7; TRBD1 agrees at 10 bases. With 6 bases clipped from V and 1 base from J, the junction kept 3 bases outside the gene matches. Germline V CDR1 and CDR2: ENHRY, SYGVKD. The CDR3 runs to 14 residues. The CDR3 DNA reads as TGTGCCATCAGCCTGGGACAGGGGTCCTACGAGCAGTACTTC. Protein: CAISLGQGSYEQYF.

The rearrangement uses TRBV28 and TRBJ2-1, with TRBD1 as a possible D gene (6 bases). V was clipped by 2 bases and J by 6 bases, with 11 bases between them. Looked up from germline, CDR1 is MDHEN and CDR2 is SYDVKM. This CDR3 has 14 amino acids. The CDR3 region is CASSLQGRLNEQFF. CDR3 DNA: TGTGCCAGCAGTTTACAGGGGAGACTCAATGAGCAGTTCTTC.